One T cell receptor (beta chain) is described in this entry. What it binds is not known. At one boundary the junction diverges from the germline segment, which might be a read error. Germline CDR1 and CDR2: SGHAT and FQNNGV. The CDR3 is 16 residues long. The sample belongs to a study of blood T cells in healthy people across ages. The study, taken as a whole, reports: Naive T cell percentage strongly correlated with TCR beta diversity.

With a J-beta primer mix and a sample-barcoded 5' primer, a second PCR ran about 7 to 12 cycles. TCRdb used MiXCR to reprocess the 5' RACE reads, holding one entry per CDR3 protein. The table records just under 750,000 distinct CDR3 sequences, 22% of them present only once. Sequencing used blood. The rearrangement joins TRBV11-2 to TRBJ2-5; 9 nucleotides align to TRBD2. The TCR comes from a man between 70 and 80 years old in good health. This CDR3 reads CASSLGGSGGQEAQYF. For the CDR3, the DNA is TGTGCCAGCAGCTTAGGAGGTAGCGGGGGACAAGAGGCCCAGTACTTC.